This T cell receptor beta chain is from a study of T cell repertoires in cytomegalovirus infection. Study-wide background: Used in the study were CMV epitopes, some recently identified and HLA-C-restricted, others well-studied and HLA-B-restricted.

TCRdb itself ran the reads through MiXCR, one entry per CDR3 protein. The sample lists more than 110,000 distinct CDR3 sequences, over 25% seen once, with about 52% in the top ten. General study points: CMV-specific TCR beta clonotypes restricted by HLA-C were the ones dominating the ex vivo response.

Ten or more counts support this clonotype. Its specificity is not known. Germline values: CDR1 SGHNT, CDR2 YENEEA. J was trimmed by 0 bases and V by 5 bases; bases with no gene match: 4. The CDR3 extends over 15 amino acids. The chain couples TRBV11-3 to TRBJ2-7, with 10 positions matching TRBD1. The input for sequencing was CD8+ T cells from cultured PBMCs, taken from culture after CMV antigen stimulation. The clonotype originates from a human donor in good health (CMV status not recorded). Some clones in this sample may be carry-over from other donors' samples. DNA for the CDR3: TGTGCCAGCAGCCCGGGACAGGGGATCTCCTACGAGCAGTACTTC. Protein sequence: CASSPGQGISYEQYF.